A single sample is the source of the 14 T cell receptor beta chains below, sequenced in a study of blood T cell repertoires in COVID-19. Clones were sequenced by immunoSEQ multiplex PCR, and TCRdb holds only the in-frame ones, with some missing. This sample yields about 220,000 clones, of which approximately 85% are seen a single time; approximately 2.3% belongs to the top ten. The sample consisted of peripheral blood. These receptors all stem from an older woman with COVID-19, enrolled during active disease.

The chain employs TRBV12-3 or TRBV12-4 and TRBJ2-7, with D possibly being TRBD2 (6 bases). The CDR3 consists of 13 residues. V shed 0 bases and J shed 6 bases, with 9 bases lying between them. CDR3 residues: CASSLAFGGEQYF. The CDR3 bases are TGTGCCAGCAGTTTAGCGTTCGGGGGCGAGCAGTACTTC.

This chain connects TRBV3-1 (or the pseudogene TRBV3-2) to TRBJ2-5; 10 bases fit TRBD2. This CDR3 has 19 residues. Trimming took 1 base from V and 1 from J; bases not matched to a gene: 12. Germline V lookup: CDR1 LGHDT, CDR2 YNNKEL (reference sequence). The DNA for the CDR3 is TGTGCCAGCAGCCAAGCGCCTAGCGGGAGTGGGACACCCCAAGAGACCCAGTACTTC. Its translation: CASSQAPSGSGTPQETQYF.

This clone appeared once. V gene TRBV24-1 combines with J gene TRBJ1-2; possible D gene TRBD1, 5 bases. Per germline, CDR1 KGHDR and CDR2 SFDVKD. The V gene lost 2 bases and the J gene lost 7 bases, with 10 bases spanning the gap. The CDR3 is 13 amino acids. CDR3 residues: CATSDSRGGGYTF. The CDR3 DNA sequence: TGTGCCACCAGTGATTCTAGGGGTGGTGGCTACACCTTC.

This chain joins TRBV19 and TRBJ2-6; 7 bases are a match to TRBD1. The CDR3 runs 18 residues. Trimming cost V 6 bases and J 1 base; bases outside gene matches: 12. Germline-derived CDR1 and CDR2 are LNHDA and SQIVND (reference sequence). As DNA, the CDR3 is TGTGCCAGTAGAGAAGTACAGGGGCGTTCTTCTGGGGCCAACGTCCTGACTTTC. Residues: CASREVQGRSSGANVLTF. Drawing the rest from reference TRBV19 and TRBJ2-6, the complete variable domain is DGGITQSPKYLFRKEGQNVTLSCEQNLNHDAMYWYRQDPGQGLRLIYYSQIVNDFQKGDIAEGYSVSREKKESFPLTVTSAQKNPTAFYLCASREVQGRSSGANVLTFGAGSRLTVL.

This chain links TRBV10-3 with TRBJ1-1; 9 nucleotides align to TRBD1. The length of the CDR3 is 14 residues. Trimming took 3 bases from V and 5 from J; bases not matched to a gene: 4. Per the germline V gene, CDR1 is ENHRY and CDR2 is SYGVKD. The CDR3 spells CAISERQGDTEAFF. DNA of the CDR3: TGTGCCATCAGTGAAAGACAGGGGGATACTGAAGCTTTCTTT.

The DNA for the CDR3 is TGTGCCAGCAGCCAAGATTTTGGAGGTAGCGGGAACGAGCAGTACTTC. This encodes CASSQDFGGSGNEQYF. The V and J genes are TRBV3-1 (or the pseudogene TRBV3-2) and TRBJ2-7; TRBD2 matches at 8 bases. This CDR3 is 16 amino acids long. J was trimmed by 5 bases and V by 0 bases; bases with no gene match: 9. Looked up from germline, CDR1 is LGHDT and CDR2 is YNNKEL (reference sequence).

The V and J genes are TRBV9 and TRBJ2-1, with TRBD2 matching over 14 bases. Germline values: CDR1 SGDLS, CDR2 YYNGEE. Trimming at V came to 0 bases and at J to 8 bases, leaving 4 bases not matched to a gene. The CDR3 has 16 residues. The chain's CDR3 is CASSVVGTSGSDEQFF. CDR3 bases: TGTGCCAGCAGCGTAGTTGGGACTAGCGGGAGTGATGAGCAGTTCTTC.

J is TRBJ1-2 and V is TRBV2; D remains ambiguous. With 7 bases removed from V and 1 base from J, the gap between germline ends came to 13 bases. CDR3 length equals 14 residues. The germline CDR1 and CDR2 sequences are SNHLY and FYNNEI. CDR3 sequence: CASTRARDNYGYTF. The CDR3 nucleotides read TGTGCCAGCACCCGAGCCCGGGATAACTATGGCTACACCTTC. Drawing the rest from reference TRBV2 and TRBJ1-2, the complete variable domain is EPEVTQTPSHQVTQMGQEVILRCVPISNHLYFYWYRQILGQKVEFLVSFYNNEISEKSEIFDDQFSVERPDGSNFTLKIRSTKLEDSAMYFCASTRARDNYGYTFGSGTRLTVV.

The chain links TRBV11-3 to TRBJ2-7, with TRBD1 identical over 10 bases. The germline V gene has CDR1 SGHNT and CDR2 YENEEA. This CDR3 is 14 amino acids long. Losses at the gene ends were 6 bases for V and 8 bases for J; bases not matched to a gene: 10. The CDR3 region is CASSQDRGSGKQYF. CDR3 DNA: TGTGCCAGCAGTCAGGACAGGGGGTCGGGCAAGCAGTACTTC.

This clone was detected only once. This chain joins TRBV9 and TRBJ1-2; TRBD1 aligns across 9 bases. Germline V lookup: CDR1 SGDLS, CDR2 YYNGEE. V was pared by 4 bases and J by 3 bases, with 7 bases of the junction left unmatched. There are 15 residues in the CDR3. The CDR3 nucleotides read TGTGCCAGCAGCACCCGGGACAGGGAGTACTATGGCTACACCTTC. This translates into CASSTRDREYYGYTF.

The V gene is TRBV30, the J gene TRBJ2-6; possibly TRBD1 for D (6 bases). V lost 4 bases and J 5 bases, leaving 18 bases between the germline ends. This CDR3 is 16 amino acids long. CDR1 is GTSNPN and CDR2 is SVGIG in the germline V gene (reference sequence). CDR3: CAWMGAGSSWANVLTF. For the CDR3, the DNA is TGTGCCTGGATGGGGGCCGGTTCCAGCTGGGCCAACGTCCTGACTTTC.

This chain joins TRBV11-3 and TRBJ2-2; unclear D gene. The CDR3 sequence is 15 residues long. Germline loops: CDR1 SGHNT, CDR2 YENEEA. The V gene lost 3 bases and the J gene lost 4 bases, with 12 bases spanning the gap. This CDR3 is CASSFHGPRTGELFF. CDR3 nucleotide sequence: TGTGCCAGCAGCTTCCATGGGCCCCGCACCGGGGAGCTGTTTTTT.

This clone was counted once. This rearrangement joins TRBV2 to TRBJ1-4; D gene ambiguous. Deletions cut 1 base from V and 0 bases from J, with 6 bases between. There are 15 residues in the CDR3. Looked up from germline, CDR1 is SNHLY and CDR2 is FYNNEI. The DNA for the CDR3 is TGTGCCAGCAGTGAAGGCGGTGCAACTAATGAAAAACTGTTTTTT. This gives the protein CASSEGGATNEKLFF.

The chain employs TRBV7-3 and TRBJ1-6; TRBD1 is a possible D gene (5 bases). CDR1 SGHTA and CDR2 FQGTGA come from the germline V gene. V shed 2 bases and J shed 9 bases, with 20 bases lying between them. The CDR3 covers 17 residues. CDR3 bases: TGTGCCAGCAGCTTAGGAGGGGCGGGCTCCTACACTTCACCCCTCCACTTT. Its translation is CASSLGGAGSYTSPLHF.